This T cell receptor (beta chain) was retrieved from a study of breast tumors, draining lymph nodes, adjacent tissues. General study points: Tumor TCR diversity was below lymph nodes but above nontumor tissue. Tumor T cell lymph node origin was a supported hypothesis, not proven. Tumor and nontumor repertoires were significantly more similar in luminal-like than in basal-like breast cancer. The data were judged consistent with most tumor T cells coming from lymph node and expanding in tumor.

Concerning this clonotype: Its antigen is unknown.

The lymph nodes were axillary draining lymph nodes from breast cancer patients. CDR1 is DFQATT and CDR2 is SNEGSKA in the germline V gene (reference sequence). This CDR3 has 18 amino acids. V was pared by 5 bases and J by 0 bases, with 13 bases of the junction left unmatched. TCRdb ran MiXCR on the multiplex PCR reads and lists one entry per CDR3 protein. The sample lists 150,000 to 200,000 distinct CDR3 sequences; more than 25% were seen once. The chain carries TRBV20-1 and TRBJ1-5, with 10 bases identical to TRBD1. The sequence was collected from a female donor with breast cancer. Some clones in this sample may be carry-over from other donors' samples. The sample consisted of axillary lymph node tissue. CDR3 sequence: CSASPIRTGGNSNQPQHF. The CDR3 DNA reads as TGCAGTGCTTCCCCCATCAGGACAGGGGGTAATAGCAATCAGCCCCAGCATTTT.